Listed below are T cell receptor beta chains from one sample, sequenced in a study of blood T cell repertoires in COVID-19. Only in-frame clones appear in the TCRdb table, and some are missing; sequencing was by immunoSEQ multiplex PCR. In the table there are roughly 87,000 clones, about 87% of which are singletons. Sample: peripheral blood. Source of these receptors: a man between 60 and 70 years old with acute or convalescent COVID-19. CDR3s include the opening cysteine and the closing phenylalanine or tryptophan. Clone size, where shown, is once, few, many, or a class for clones that have expanded.

v_call: TRBV5-4; clone_size: few; j_call: TRBJ2-5; cdr3_aa: CASSHPTGNGETQYF
v_call: TRBV19; clone_size: .; j_call: TRBJ1-5; cdr3_aa: CASSIGAGAPQPQHF
v_call: TRBV6-2/TRBV6-3; clone_size: once; j_call: TRBJ2-7; cdr3_aa: CASSLGLIPYEQYF
v_call: TRBV12-3/TRBV12-4; clone_size: .; j_call: TRBJ1-2; cdr3_aa: CASSTGYSYGYTF
v_call: TRBV2; clone_size: .; j_call: TRBJ1-2; cdr3_aa: CASKGGQGTGGYTF
v_call: TRBV19; clone_size: .; j_call: TRBJ1-5; cdr3_aa: CASSIPGYSNQPQHF
v_call: TRBV11-2; clone_size: .; j_call: TRBJ2-7; cdr3_aa: CASRGLGWRERGHEQYF
v_call: TRBV30; clone_size: .; j_call: TRBJ1-2; cdr3_aa: CAWDRGYGYTF
v_call: TRBV6-4; clone_size: .; j_call: TRBJ2-5; cdr3_aa: CASSESPRGRIGETQYF
v_call: TRBV5-1; clone_size: .; j_call: TRBJ2-4; cdr3_aa: CASSLEAGAKNIQYF
v_call: TRBV2; clone_size: .; j_call: TRBJ1-1; cdr3_aa: CASSVRQGPNTEAFF
v_call: TRBV19; clone_size: .; j_call: TRBJ2-1; cdr3_aa: CASSIPSGSGGTYNEQFF
v_call: TRBV6-5; clone_size: .; j_call: TRBJ1-2; cdr3_aa: CASSTNQGLGYGYTF
v_call: TRBV3-1/TRBV3-2; clone_size: .; j_call: TRBJ1-2; cdr3_aa: CASSQDRVGYTF
v_call: TRBV4-1; clone_size: .; j_call: TRBJ2-7; cdr3_aa: CASSQAGLAGGNEQYF
v_call: TRBV5-1; clone_size: .; j_call: TRBJ1-4; cdr3_aa: CASSLDGEGREKLFF
v_call: TRBV6-6; clone_size: .; j_call: TRBJ1-2; cdr3_aa: CASEVLANYGYTF
v_call: TRBV2; clone_size: few; j_call: TRBJ2-7; cdr3_aa: CASSAPFLYEQYF
v_call: TRBV27; clone_size: .; j_call: TRBJ2-1; cdr3_aa: CASSLLRTGGKEMNEQFF
v_call: TRBV9; clone_size: .; j_call: TRBJ2-1; cdr3_aa: CASSVASGKAYNEQFF